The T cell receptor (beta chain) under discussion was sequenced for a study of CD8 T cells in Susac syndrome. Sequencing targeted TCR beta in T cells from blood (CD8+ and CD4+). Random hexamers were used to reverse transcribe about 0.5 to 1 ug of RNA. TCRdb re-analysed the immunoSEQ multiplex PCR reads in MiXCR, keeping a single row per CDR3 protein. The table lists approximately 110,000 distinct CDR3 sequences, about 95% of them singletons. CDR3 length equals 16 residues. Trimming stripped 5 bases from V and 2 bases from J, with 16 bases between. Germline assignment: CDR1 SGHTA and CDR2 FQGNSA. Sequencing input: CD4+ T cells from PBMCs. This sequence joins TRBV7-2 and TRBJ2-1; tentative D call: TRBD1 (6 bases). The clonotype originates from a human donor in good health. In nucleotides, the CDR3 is TGTGCCAGCAGCGGCAAGGGGGTCATAGCCTACAATGAGCAGTTCTTC. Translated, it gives CASSGKGVIAYNEQFF.